These 24 T cell receptor beta chains share one sample of origin, sequenced in a study of blood T cell repertoires in COVID-19. Some clones are missing from TCRdb's copy, which holds only in-frame ones; the method was immunoSEQ multiplex PCR. The sample yields about 210,000 clones, approximately 84% seen once. The sequenced material came from peripheral blood. These receptors originate from an elderly woman with COVID-19, enrolled during active disease.

The V gene is TRBV7-9, the J gene TRBJ1-5; D is unclear. The CDR3 runs to 13 residues. The ends were cut back, 5 bases at V and 9 bases at J, with 14 bases in the middle. The germline CDR1 and CDR2 sequences are SEHNR and FQNEAQ (reference sequence). The CDR3 sequence: CASSPTEEGPQHF. The DNA for the CDR3 is TGTGCCAGCAGCCCCACCGAGGAGGGGCCCCAGCATTTT.

In DNA, the CDR3 is TGTGCCAGCACAGAGCTAGGCTACAATGAGCAGTTCTTC. Its protein is CASTELGYNEQFF. This chain links TRBV6-5 with TRBJ2-1; D is unresolved. The V and J ends lost 7 bases and 3 bases respectively, with 10 bases between them. Germline loops: CDR1 MNHEY, CDR2 SVGAGI. The CDR3 covers 13 residues.

J is TRBJ1-5 and V is TRBV7-9, with D possibly being TRBD1 (6 bases). The V gene's germline CDR1 is SEHNR and CDR2 FQNEAQ (reference sequence). The length of the CDR3 is 14 residues. Deletions cut 8 bases from V and 0 bases from J, with 11 bases between. CDR3 sequence reads: CASVQGFSNQPQHF. CDR3 nucleotide sequence: TGTGCCAGCGTGCAGGGGTTTAGCAATCAGCCCCAGCATTTT.

V gene TRBV28 combines with J gene TRBJ2-5; the match to TRBD2 covers 9 bases. The CDR3 runs 20 residues. The V gene end was trimmed by 6 bases and the J gene end by 3 bases; junction bases not matched to a gene: 23. Germline V gene data show CDR1 as MDHEN and CDR2 as SYDVKM. CDR3 sequence reads: CASRQDRFGAGGPRKETQYF. In DNA, the CDR3 is TGTGCCAGCAGACAGGACAGGTTTGGGGCGGGAGGGCCAAGGAAAGAGACCCAGTACTTC.

The chain uses TRBV7-2 and TRBJ2-3; 9 positions agree with TRBD2. CDR1 and CDR2 from the germline V gene are SGHTA and FQGNSA. The trim removed 1 base at V and 6 bases at J, leaving 14 bases unmatched. The CDR3 runs to 18 residues. The CDR3 nucleotides are TGTGCCAGCAGCTTAGAGGGGGCGGCGGGAGGGCCGTGGGATACGCAGTATTTT. Amino acids: CASSLEGAAGGPWDTQYF.

This clone was found once. The gene calls are TRBV21-1 and TRBJ1-5; the D segment call TRBD1 is taken from the table without a DNA check. TRBV21-1 is shown as a pseudogene. This CDR3 is 15 amino acids long. In DNA, the CDR3 is TGTGCCAGCAGAGAACCGGGACAGGGAGATCAGCCCCAGCATTTT. Its protein is CASREPGQGDQPQHF.

Concerning this clone: The junction departs from germline at one end; a sequencing error may be responsible. The chain joins TRBV7-7 to TRBJ2-5; D might be TRBD2 (7 bases). The CDR3 runs to 16 residues. From germline, CDR1 is SSHAT and CDR2 FNYEAQ (reference sequence). CDR3: CASSSYPRGAGETQYF. CDR3 nucleotides: TGTGCTAGCAGCTCCTACCCCCGGGGGGCGGGGGAGACCCAGTACTTC.

The V and J genes are TRBV29-1 and TRBJ2-6; no definite D call. CDR3 size: 12 residues. Trimming pared 4 bases from V and 8 bases from J, leaving 9 bases between. Germline CDR1 SQVTM, CDR2 ANQGSEA. CDR3 DNA: TGCAGCGTTGCGGGTCCCACCAACGTCCTGACTTTC. Its translation is CSVAGPTNVLTF.

The CDR3 loop reads CASSLSSRGADEQYF. As DNA, the CDR3 is TGTGCCAGCAGCTTATCTTCTCGGGGGGCTGACGAGCAGTACTTC. This chain links TRBV7-6 with TRBJ2-7, with D possibly TRBD2 on 7 matching bases. V dropped 2 bases and J dropped 5 bases, with 16 bases sitting between them. This CDR3 spans 15 amino acids. Per germline, CDR1 SGHVS and CDR2 FNYEAQ.

The chain joins TRBV7-3 to TRBJ2-3; D is unresolved. Germline CDR1 SGHTA, CDR2 FQGTGA. The CDR3 totals 14 residues. The ends were cut back, 2 bases at V and 3 bases at J, with 9 bases in the middle. The CDR3 DNA sequence: TGTGCCAGCAGCTTAGCTGGGCCTACAGATACGCAGTATTTT. Protein sequence: CASSLAGPTDTQYF.

The gene calls are TRBV7-3 and TRBJ2-7; D is uncertain. The ends were cut back, 2 bases at V and 4 bases at J, with 9 bases in the middle. Germline-derived CDR1 and CDR2 are SGHTA and FQGTGA. This CDR3 has 13 amino acids. DNA for the CDR3: TGTGCCAGCAGCTTAGAGCCCCGTTACGAGCAGTACTTC. Protein product: CASSLEPRYEQYF.

A single count supports this clone. This chain uses TRBV2 with TRBJ1-5; D might be TRBD1 (5 bases). CDR3 length: 13 amino acids. V lost 3 bases, J lost 15 bases, and 18 bases lay in between. Per the germline V gene, CDR1 is SNHLY and CDR2 is FYNNEI. The CDR3 sequence: CASSEDRVRDGHF. CDR3 DNA sequence: TGTGCCAGCAGTGAGGACCGTGTGCGGGACGGGCATTTT.

The CDR3 region is CASSSQGSTEAFF. CDR3 coding DNA: TGTGCCAGCAGCTCTCAGGGTTCCACTGAAGCTTTCTTT. V gene TRBV11-2 combines with J gene TRBJ1-1; possibly TRBD1 for D (5 bases). Between the trimmed V and J ends, which lost 4 bases and 4 bases, there was a span of 10 bases. This CDR3 contains 13 residues. The germline V gene encodes CDR1 SGHAT and CDR2 FQNNGV.

The rearrangement links TRBV19 to TRBJ2-3; TRBD2 agrees at 9 bases. The germline CDR1 and CDR2 sequences are LNHDA and SQIVND (reference sequence). CDR3 length: 16 residues. After removal of 10 bases from V and 3 bases from J, the junction contained 14 bases not matched to a gene. The CDR3 loop reads CATARWGLASTDTQYF. The CDR3 nucleotides read TGTGCCACCGCCCGGTGGGGACTAGCTTCTACAGATACGCAGTATTTT.

The rearrangement joins TRBV2 to TRBJ1-5; perhaps TRBD1 as D (6 bases). Germline loops: CDR1 SNHLY, CDR2 FYNNEI. There are 16 residues in the CDR3. V lost 6 bases to trimming and J lost 4 bases, with 19 bases between them. CDR3 bases: TGTGCCAGCAGGGACCGGACAGCGAGTCTTAATCAGCCCCAGCATTTT. It encodes CASRDRTASLNQPQHF.

This chain uses TRBV7-3 with TRBJ2-3; 12 nucleotides line up with TRBD2. Germline CDR1 reads SGHTA; CDR2 reads FQGTGA. The CDR3 spans 18 residues. Trimming at V came to 0 bases and at J to 4 bases, leaving 8 bases not matched to a gene. This CDR3 is CASSLTGRASGGADTQYF. The CDR3 DNA is TGTGCCAGCAGCTTAACCGGTCGGGCTAGCGGGGGGGCAGATACGCAGTATTTT.

V usage is TRBV10-2 and J usage is TRBJ1-2; D remains unclear. This CDR3 spans 12 amino acids. The V and J ends lost 8 bases and 5 bases respectively, with 12 bases between them. Germline V lookup: CDR1 WSHSY, CDR2 SAAADI. The CDR3: CASQTDAYGYTF. Written as DNA, the CDR3 is TGCGCCAGCCAAACAGATGCTTATGGCTACACCTTC.

CDR3 amino acids: CASSHRKGALTYEQYF. The DNA of the CDR3 is TGTGCCAGCAGCCACAGAAAAGGGGCCCTTACCTACGAGCAGTACTTC. The chain is built from TRBV3-1 (or the pseudogene TRBV3-2) and TRBJ2-7, with D perhaps matching TRBD1 (5 bases). CDR1 LGHDT and CDR2 YNNKEL come from the germline V gene (reference sequence). Trimming took off 3 bases at V and 2 bases at J, with 17 bases between the two ends. The CDR3 loop spans 16 amino acids.

The chain joins TRBV2 to TRBJ2-3; D might be TRBD2 (7 bases). Trimming removed 6 bases from V and 2 bases from J, with 15 bases in between. Germline V gene data show CDR1 as SNHLY and CDR2 as FYNNEI. This CDR3 contains 15 residues. CDR3 loop: CASSLGGLITDTQYF. CDR3 nucleotide sequence: TGTGCCAGCAGCCTCGGGGGGCTAATCACAGATACGCAGTATTTT.

The V and J genes are TRBV7-9 and TRBJ1-4; tentatively, D is TRBD1 (5 bases). Germline values: CDR1 SEHNR, CDR2 FQNEAQ (reference sequence). The V end lost 1 base, the J end lost 4 bases, and 10 bases lay between the germline ends. The length of the CDR3 is 15 residues. The CDR3 nucleotides read TGTGCCAGCAGCTTAGTCGGGGGACTTAATGAAAAACTGTTTTTT. It encodes CASSLVGGLNEKLFF.

The chain joins TRBV24-1 to TRBJ1-2; TRBD1 matches at 9 bases. The CDR3 totals 13 residues. V shed 5 bases and J 5 bases; nucleotides not matched to a gene: 2. The germline V gene has CDR1 KGHDR and CDR2 SFDVKD. CDR3 residues: CATSADRGYGYTF. The DNA for the CDR3 is TGTGCCACCAGTGCGGACAGGGGATATGGCTACACCTTC.

This chain links TRBV5-1 with TRBJ2-5, with TRBD1 matching 9 bases. The CDR3 is 13 amino acids. Germline V gene lookup returns CDR1 SGHRS and CDR2 YFSETQ. V was clipped by 3 bases and J by 10 bases; unmatched bases: 7. CDR3 sequence: CASSSADRGSQYF. For the CDR3, the DNA is TGCGCCAGCAGCTCGGCGGACAGGGGAAGCCAGTACTTC.

The rearrangement joins TRBV6-5 to TRBJ1-6; D is ambiguous. The CDR3 length is 14 residues. Trimming left V 5 bases short and J 8 bases short, with 13 bases between. CDR1 MNHEY and CDR2 SVGAGI come from the germline V gene. The CDR3, as DNA: TGTGCCAGCAGTCCCCGGGGATTGGATTCACCCCTCCACTTT. Its protein product is CASSPRGLDSPLHF.

The chain employs TRBV7-9 and TRBJ1-4; 9 bases are shared with TRBD1. Germline loops: CDR1 SEHNR, CDR2 FQNEAQ (reference sequence). The CDR3 extends over 14 amino acids. After removal of 6 bases from V and 5 bases from J, the junction contained 4 bases not matched to a gene. CDR3: CASSSGTGNEKLFF. DNA of the CDR3: TGTGCCAGCAGTTCCGGGACAGGGAATGAAAAACTGTTTTTT.